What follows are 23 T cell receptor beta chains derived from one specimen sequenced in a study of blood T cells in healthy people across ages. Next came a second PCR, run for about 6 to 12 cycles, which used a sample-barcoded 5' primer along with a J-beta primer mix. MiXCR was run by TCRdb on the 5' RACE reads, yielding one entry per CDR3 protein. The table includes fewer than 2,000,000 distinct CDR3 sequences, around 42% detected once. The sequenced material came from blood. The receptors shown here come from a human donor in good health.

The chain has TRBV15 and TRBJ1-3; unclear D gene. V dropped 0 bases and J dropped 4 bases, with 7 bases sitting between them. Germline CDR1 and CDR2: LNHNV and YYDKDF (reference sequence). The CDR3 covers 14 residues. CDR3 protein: CATSRDAGGNTIYF. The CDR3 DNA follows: TGTGCCACCAGCAGAGATGCGGGAGGAAACACCATATATTTT.

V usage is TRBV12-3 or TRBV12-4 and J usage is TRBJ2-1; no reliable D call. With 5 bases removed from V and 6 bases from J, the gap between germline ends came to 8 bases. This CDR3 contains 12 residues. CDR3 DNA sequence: TGTGCCAGCAGTATTGCTCGCAATGAGCAGTTCTTC. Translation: CASSIARNEQFF.

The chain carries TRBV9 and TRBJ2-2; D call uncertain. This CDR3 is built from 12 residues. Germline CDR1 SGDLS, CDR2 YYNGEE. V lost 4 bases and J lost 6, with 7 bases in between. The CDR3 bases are TGTGCCAGCAGCCCGTCCCCCGGGGAGCTGTTTTTT. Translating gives CASSPSPGELFF.

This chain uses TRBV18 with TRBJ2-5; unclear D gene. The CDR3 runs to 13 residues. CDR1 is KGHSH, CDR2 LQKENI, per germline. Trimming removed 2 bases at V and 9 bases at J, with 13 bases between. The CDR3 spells CASSPEVAQAQYF. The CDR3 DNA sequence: TGTGCCAGCTCACCAGAGGTTGCGCAAGCCCAGTACTTC.

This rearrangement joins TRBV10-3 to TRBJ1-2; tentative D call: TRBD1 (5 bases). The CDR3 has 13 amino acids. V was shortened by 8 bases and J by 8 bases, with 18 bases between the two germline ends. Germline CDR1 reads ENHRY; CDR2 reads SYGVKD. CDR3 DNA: TGTGCCATCGGGGCGGGCCTCGGTAGAGGCTACACCTTC. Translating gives CAIGAGLGRGYTF.

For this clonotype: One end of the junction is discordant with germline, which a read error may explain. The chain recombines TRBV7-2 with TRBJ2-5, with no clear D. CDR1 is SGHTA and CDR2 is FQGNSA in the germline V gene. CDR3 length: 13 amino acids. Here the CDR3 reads CASNLARQETQYF. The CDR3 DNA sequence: TGTGCCAGCAACTTAGCAAGGCAAGAGACCCAGTACTTC. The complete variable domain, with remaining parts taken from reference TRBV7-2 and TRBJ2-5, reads GAGVSQSPSNKVTEKGKDVELRCDPISGHTALYWYRQSLGQGLEFLIYFQGNSAPDKSGLPSDRFSAERTGGSVSTLTIQRTQQEDSAVYLCASNLARQETQYFGPGTRLLVL.

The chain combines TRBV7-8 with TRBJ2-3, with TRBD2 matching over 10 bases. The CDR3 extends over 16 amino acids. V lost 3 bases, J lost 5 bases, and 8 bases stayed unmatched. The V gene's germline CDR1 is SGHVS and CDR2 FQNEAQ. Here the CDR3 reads CASSLYFSSGGDTQYF. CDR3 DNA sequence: TGTGCCAGCAGCTTGTACTTTTCTAGCGGGGGAGATACGCAGTATTTT.

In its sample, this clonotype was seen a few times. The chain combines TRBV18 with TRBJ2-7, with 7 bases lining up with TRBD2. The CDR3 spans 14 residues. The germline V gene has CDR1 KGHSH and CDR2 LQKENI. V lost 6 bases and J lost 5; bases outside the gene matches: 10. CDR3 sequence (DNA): TGTGCCAGCTCGTTCACTAGCGCTGAAGACGAGCAGTACTTC. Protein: CASSFTSAEDEQYF.

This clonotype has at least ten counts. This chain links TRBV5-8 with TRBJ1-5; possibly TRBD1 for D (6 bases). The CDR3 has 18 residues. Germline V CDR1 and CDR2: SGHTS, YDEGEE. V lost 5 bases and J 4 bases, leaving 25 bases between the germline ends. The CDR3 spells CASRYKRTAGHPNQPQHF. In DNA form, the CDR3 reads TGTGCCAGCAGATACAAGAGGACAGCCGGTCACCCTAATCAGCCCCAGCATTTT.

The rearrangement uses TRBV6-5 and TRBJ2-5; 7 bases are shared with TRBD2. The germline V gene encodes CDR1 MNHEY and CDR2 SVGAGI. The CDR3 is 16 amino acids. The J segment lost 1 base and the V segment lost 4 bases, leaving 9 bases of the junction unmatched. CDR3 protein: CASSSPFGGIQETQYF. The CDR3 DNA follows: TGTGCCAGCAGTTCACCCTTCGGGGGGATCCAAGAGACCCAGTACTTC.

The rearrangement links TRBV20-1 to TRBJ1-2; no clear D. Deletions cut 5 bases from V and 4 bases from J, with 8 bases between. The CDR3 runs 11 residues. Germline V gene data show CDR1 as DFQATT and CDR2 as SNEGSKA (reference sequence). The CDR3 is CSAEVSYGYTF. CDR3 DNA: TGCAGTGCTGAAGTAAGCTATGGCTACACCTTC.

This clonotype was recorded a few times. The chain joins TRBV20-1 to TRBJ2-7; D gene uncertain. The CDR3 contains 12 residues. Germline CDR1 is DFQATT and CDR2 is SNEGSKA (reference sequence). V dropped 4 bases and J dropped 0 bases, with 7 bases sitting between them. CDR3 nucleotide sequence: TGCAGTGCTACTACACCCTCCTACGAGCAGTACTTC. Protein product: CSATTPSYEQYF.

The CDR3: CASSGDSASTDTQYF. Written as DNA, the CDR3 is TGTGCCAGCAGTGGGGACAGTGCTAGCACAGATACGCAGTATTTT. The rearrangement joins TRBV6-6 to TRBJ2-3; 7 bases are shared with TRBD1. The germline gives CDR1 MNHNY, CDR2 SVGAGI (reference sequence). The CDR3 runs 15 residues. Trimming removed 5 bases from V and 0 bases from J; junction bases left unmatched: 5.

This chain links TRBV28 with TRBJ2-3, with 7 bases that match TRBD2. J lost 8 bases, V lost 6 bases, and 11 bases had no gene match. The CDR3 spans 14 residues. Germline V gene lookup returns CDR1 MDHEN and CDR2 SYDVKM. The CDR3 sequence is CASSRLGGGGTQYF. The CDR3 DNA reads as TGTGCCAGCAGCCGCTTGGGGGGGGGAGGTACGCAGTATTTT.

In DNA, the CDR3 is TGTGCCAGCAGCTTAGATGGACTCCTTTATGATACGCAGTATTTT. Its protein product is CASSLDGLLYDTQYF. The chain carries TRBV7-3 and TRBJ2-3, with a tentative D call TRBD2 (5 bases). Per the germline V gene, CDR1 is SGHTA and CDR2 is FQGTGA. The ends were cut back, 2 bases at V and 6 bases at J, with 15 bases in the middle. This CDR3 comprises 15 residues.

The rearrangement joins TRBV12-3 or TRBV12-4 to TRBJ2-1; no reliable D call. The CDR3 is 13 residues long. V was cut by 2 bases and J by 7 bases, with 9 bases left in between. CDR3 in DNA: TGTGCCAGCAGTTTACCTTTGCGTAATGAGCAGTTCTTC. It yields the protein CASSLPLRNEQFF.

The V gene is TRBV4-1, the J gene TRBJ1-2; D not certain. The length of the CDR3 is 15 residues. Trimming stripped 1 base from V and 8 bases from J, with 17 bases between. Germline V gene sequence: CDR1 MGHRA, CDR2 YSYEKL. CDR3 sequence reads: CASSQVFKGARGYTF. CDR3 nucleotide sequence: TGCGCCAGCAGCCAAGTGTTTAAGGGTGCGCGGGGCTACACCTTC.

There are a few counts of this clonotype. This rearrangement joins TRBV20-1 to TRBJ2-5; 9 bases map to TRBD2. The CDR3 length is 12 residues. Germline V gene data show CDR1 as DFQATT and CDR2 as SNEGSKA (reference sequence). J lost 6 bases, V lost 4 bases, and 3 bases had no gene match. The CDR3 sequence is CSATASGKTQYF. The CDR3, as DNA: TGCAGTGCTACAGCTAGCGGGAAGACCCAGTACTTC.

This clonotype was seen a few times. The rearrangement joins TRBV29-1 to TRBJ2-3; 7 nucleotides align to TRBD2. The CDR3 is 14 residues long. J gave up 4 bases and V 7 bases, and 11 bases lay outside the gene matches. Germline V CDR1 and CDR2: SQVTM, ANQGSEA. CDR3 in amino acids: CSAPHGGGADTQYF. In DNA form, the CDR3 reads TGCAGCGCCCCCCATGGCGGGGGTGCAGATACGCAGTATTTT.

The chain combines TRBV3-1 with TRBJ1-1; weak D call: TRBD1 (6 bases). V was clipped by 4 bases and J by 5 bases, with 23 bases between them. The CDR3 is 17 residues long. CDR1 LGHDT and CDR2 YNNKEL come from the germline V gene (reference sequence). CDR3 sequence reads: CASSRLGPTTGGTEAFF. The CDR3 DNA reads TGTGCCAGCAGCCGGTTGGGCCCTACGACAGGAGGAACTGAAGCTTTCTTT.

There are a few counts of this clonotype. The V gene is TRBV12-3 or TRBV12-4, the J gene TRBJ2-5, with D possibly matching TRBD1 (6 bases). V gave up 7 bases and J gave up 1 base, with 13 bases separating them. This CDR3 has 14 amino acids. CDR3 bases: TGTGCCAGCACCCCGACAGGTATCCAAGAGACCCAGTACTTC. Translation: CASTPTGIQETQYF.

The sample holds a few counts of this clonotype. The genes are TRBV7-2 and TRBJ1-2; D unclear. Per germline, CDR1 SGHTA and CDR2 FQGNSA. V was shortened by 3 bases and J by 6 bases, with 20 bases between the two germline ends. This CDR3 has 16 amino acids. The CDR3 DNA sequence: TGTGCCAGCAGCTTTTACACAGAGAGTCTTCGGAATGGCTACACCTTC. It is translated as CASSFYTESLRNGYTF.

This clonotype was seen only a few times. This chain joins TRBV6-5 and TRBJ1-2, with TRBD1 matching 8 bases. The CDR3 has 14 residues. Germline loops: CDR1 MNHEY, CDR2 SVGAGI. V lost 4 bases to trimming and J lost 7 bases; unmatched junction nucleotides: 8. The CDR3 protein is CASSLTGVAGGYTF. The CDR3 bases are TGTGCCAGCAGTTTGACAGGGGTAGCTGGTGGCTACACCTTC.